Listed below are T cell receptor delta chains from one sample, sequenced in a study of DNA immune sequencing with unique molecular identifiers. TCRdb re-identified clones in the multiplex PCR reads via CATT. The table shows about 2,000 delta-chain clones, with 15% to 20% occurring only once. The sequencing sample was made of gamma-delta T cells from PBMCs. These TCRs come from a human donor in good health. Each CDR3 is given with its conserved first and last residue. A D gene is named only where the DNA matches it firmly. For some rows the clone size is stated as once, few or many, or as a class when expanded; others skip it.

v_call: TRDV2
d_call: TRDD3
clone_size: large
j_call: TRDJ1
cdr3_aa: CACDTLLGDTGYTDKLIF
cdr3_nt: TGTGCCTGTGACACTTTACTGGGGGATACGGGGTACACCGATAAACTCATCTTT

v_call: TRDV1
d_call: TRDD3
clone_size: -
j_call: TRDJ1
cdr3_aa: CALGELVPSNGGIRRIGLIF
cdr3_nt: TGTGCTCTTGGGGAACTCGTCCCTTCCAACGGGGGGATACGCCGGATAGGACTCATCTTT

v_call: TRDV1
d_call: -
clone_size: large
j_call: TRDJ1
cdr3_aa: CALGYIASACFRIKYTDKLIF
cdr3_nt: TGTGCTCTTGGGTACATCGCTTCAGCCTGTTTCAGGATAAAGTACACCGATAAACTCATCTTT

v_call: TRAV29/DV5
d_call: -
clone_size: -
j_call: TRDJ1
cdr3_aa: CSVLLCSKRLGPKGELGDTWYTDKLIF
cdr3_nt: -

v_call: TRDV1
d_call: TRDD3
clone_size: -
j_call: TRDJ1
cdr3_aa: CALGVSGPWGIPTMYTDKLIF
cdr3_nt: TGTGCTCTTGGGGTCTCCGGACCCTGGGGGATACCCACTATGTACACCGATAAACTCATCTTT

v_call: TRDV1
d_call: TRDD3
clone_size: large
j_call: TRDJ1
cdr3_aa: CALGDKSIFVFRSGGYGTNKLIF
cdr3_nt: TGTGCTCTTGGGGACAAGTCCATATTTGTCTTTCGGTCTGGGGGATACGGGACAAATAAACTCATCTTT

v_call: TRDV1
d_call: TRDD3
clone_size: -
j_call: TRDJ1
cdr3_aa: CALGGYLPNPYWGIRYTDKLIF
cdr3_nt: TGTGCTCTTGGAGGGTACCTCCCAAACCCCTACTGGGGGATCCGGTACACCGATAAACTCATCTTT

v_call: TRDV2
d_call: -
clone_size: medium-sized
j_call: TRDJ1
cdr3_aa: CACDFLPDSTPKDTDKLIF
cdr3_nt: TGTGCCTGTGACTTCCTTCCGGACTCGACGCCCAAAGACACCGATAAACTCATCTTT

v_call: TRDV1
d_call: TRDD3
clone_size: medium-sized
j_call: TRDJ2
cdr3_aa: CALGELSWGPGGYSCPTAQLFF
cdr3_nt: TGTGCTCTTGGGGAATTGTCCTGGGGACCGGGGGGATACTCATGCCCGACAGCACAACTCTTCTTT

v_call: TRDV1
d_call: TRDD3
clone_size: -
j_call: TRDJ1
cdr3_aa: CALGEWGYPTPLYTDKLIF
cdr3_nt: TGTGCTCTTGGGGAATGGGGATACCCAACTCCGCTGTACACCGATAAACTCATCTTT

v_call: TRDV2
d_call: TRDD3
clone_size: medium-sized
j_call: TRDJ3
cdr3_aa: CACDATITGGYEGSWDTRQMFF
cdr3_nt: TGTGCCTGTGACGCCACCATAACTGGGGGATACGAGGGCTCCTGGGACACCCGACAGATGTTTTTC

v_call: TRDV1
d_call: TRDD3
clone_size: -
j_call: TRDJ1
cdr3_aa: CALGELSPLGDRETDKLIF
cdr3_nt: TGTGCTCTTGGGGAACTCTCTCCCCTGGGGGATAGGGAGACCGATAAACTCATCTTT

v_call: TRDV2
d_call: TRDD3
clone_size: -
j_call: TRDJ1
cdr3_aa: CACDTLLGDTQAYTDKLIF
cdr3_nt: TGTGCCTGTGACACATTACTGGGGGATACGCAGGCGTACACCGATAAACTCATCTTT

v_call: TRDV2
d_call: -
clone_size: hyperexpanded
j_call: TRDJ1
cdr3_aa: CACDTAGGTRDKLIF
cdr3_nt: TGTGCCTGTGACACAGCGGGCGGGACGAGGGATAAACTCATCTTT

v_call: TRDV2
d_call: TRDD3
clone_size: -
j_call: TRDJ3
cdr3_aa: CACDSVLGDTSAGWDTRQMFF
cdr3_nt: TGTGCCTGTGACTCCGTACTGGGGGATACTTCAGCGGGTTGGGACACCCGACAGATGTTTTTC

v_call: TRDV2
d_call: TRDD3
clone_size: -
j_call: TRDJ2
cdr3_aa: CACDSLGRTGGSELDKPIF
cdr3_nt: TGTGCCTGTGATTCCCTCGGTCGTACTGGGGGATCCGAACTCGATAAACCCATCTTT

v_call: TRDV2
d_call: TRDD3
clone_size: -
j_call: TRDJ1
cdr3_aa: CACDSLRGDTVYTDKLIF
cdr3_nt: TGTGCCTGTGACTCCCTACGAGGGGATACCGTGTACACCGATAAACTCATCTTT

v_call: TRDV1
d_call: TRDD3
clone_size: few
j_call: TRDJ1
cdr3_aa: CALGGVGFHSLLGDMELIF
cdr3_nt: TGTGCTCTTGGGGGCGTCGGTTTCCATTCCTTACTGGGGGATATGGAACTCATCTTT

v_call: TRDV1
d_call: TRDD3
clone_size: few
j_call: TRDJ1
cdr3_aa: CALGNPVLGGYTDKLIF
cdr3_nt: TGTGCTCTTGGGAACCCCGTACTGGGGGGGTACACCGATAAACTCATCTTT

v_call: TRDV3
d_call: -
clone_size: medium-sized
j_call: TRDJ1
cdr3_aa: CASHQTLLPTGGITDKLIF
cdr3_nt: TGTGCCTCCCACCAAACCTTACTTCCTACCGGGGGGATAACCGATAAACTCATCTTT

v_call: TRDV2
d_call: -
clone_size: few
j_call: TRDJ3
cdr3_aa: CACDPTGSSSWDTRQMFF
cdr3_nt: TGTGCCTGTGACCCTACCGGGAGCAGCTCCTGGGACACCCGACAGATGTTTTTC

v_call: TRDV2
d_call: TRDD3
clone_size: medium-sized
j_call: TRDJ3
cdr3_aa: CACDSLGDLSSWDTRQMFF
cdr3_nt: TGTGCCTGTGACTCCTTGGGGGATCTGAGCTCCTGGGACACCCGACAGATGTTTTTC

v_call: TRDV1
d_call: TRDD3
clone_size: -
j_call: TRDJ2
cdr3_aa: CALGELPSTLFLLNPKVGVLGDIKKALTAQLFF
cdr3_nt: TGTGCTCTTGGGGAACTTCCCTCGACACTCTTCCTACTTAACCCCAAAGTCGGAGTACTGGGGGATATAAAGAAAGCTTTGACAGCACAACTCTTCTTT

v_call: TRDV2
d_call: TRDD3
clone_size: medium-sized
j_call: TRDJ1
cdr3_aa: CACDTLGGTPDKLIF
cdr3_nt: TGTGCCTGTGACACCCTGGGGGGCACGCCCGATAAACTCATCTTT

v_call: TRDV1
d_call: TRDD3
clone_size: few
j_call: TRDJ1
cdr3_aa: CALGLETSSSHTTGGYGYTDKLIF
cdr3_nt: TGTGCTCTTGGGCTCGAAACTAGTTCCTCACACACTACTGGGGGATACGGGTACACCGATAAACTCATCTTT

v_call: TRDV2
d_call: TRDD3
clone_size: large
j_call: TRDJ1
cdr3_aa: CACDTLLGDEYTDKLIF
cdr3_nt: TGTGCCTGTGACACCCTACTGGGGGACGAGTACACCGATAAACTCATCTTT

v_call: TRDV1
d_call: -
clone_size: -
j_call: TRDJ2
cdr3_aa: CALGAFRMTAQLFF
cdr3_nt: TGTGCTCTTGGGGCTTTCCGTATGACAGCACAACTCTTCTTT

v_call: TRDV1
d_call: TRDD3
clone_size: few
j_call: TRDJ1
cdr3_aa: CALGEPTVLFRTLGGWYTDKLIF
cdr3_nt: TGTGCTCTTGGGGAACCTACCGTCCTTTTTCGGACTCTGGGGGGATGGTACACCGATAAACTCATCTTT

v_call: TRDV2
d_call: TRDD3
clone_size: -
j_call: TRDJ3
cdr3_aa: CACDSATSSTGGYGWDTRQMFF
cdr3_nt: TGTGCCTGTGACTCCGCTACGTCCAGTACTGGGGGATACGGGTGGGACACCCGACAGATGTTTTTC

v_call: TRDV2
d_call: TRDD3
clone_size: medium-sized
j_call: TRDJ1
cdr3_aa: CACDTVGIMADKLIF
cdr3_nt: TGTGCCTGTGACACCGTGGGGATAATGGCCGATAAACTCATCTTT

v_call: TRDV2
d_call: TRDD3
clone_size: medium-sized
j_call: TRDJ3
cdr3_aa: CACDGIVLGDTQDKVPPSWDTRQMFF
cdr3_nt: TGTGCCTGTGACGGTATCGTACTGGGGGATACTCAAGATAAGGTCCCACCCTCCTGGGACACCCGACAGATGTTTTTC

v_call: TRDV2
d_call: TRDD3
clone_size: few
j_call: TRDJ3
cdr3_aa: CACDTALGVLSWDTRQMFF
cdr3_nt: TGTGCCTGTGACACCGCACTGGGGGTCCTCTCCTGGGACACCCGACAGATGTTTTTC

v_call: TRDV2
d_call: TRDD3
clone_size: -
j_call: TRDJ3
cdr3_aa: CACDTLGDSSWDTRQMFF
cdr3_nt: TGTGCCTGTGACACTCTGGGGGATAGCTCCTGGGACACCCGACAGATGTTTTTC

v_call: TRDV2
d_call: TRDD3
clone_size: medium-sized
j_call: TRDJ4
cdr3_aa: CACDTVSVLGDTRSRPLIF
cdr3_nt: TGTGCCTGTGACACCGTCTCAGTCCTGGGGGATACGCGGAGCAGACCCCTGATCTTT

v_call: TRDV2
d_call: TRDD3
clone_size: large
j_call: TRDJ1
cdr3_aa: CACDTLSGGYRVSDTDKLIF
cdr3_nt: TGTGCCTGTGACACCCTTTCTGGGGGCTATCGGGTAAGTGACACCGATAAACTCATCTTT

v_call: TRDV2
d_call: TRDD3
clone_size: medium-sized
j_call: TRDJ1
cdr3_aa: CACDTVTGGYRTDKLIF
cdr3_nt: TGTGCCTGTGACACCGTTACTGGGGGATACAGAACCGATAAACTCATCTTT

v_call: TRDV2
d_call: TRDD3
clone_size: -
j_call: TRDJ1
cdr3_aa: CACDLLGDNHKLIF
cdr3_nt: TGTGCCTGTGACTTACTGGGGGATAATCACAAACTCATCTTT

v_call: TRDV1
d_call: -
clone_size: medium-sized
j_call: TRDJ1
cdr3_aa: CALGELVPLEDTRDTDKLIF
cdr3_nt: TGTGCTCTTGGGGAGCTCGTTCCCCTAGAAGATACGCGGGACACCGATAAACTCATCTTT

v_call: TRDV1
d_call: TRDD3
clone_size: -
j_call: TRDJ1
cdr3_aa: CALGPFGDLSIWGMTPYTDKLIF
cdr3_nt: TGTGCTCTTGGCCCTTTCGGGGACCTCTCCATCTGGGGGATGACCCCGTACACCGATAAACTCATCTTT

v_call: TRDV2
d_call: TRDD3
clone_size: medium-sized
j_call: TRDJ3
cdr3_aa: CACDTPGGYSSWDTRQMFF
cdr3_nt: TGTGCCTGTGACACCCCTGGGGGATACAGCTCCTGGGACACCCGACAGATGTTTTTC

v_call: TRDV3
d_call: TRDD3
clone_size: medium-sized
j_call: TRDJ1
cdr3_aa: CAFLRGMGLIF
cdr3_nt: TGTGCCTTTTTACGGGGGATGGGTCTCATCTTT

v_call: TRDV2
d_call: TRDD3
clone_size: medium-sized
j_call: TRDJ1
cdr3_aa: CACDTVLAGGYEADKLIF
cdr3_nt: TGTGCCTGTGACACCGTCCTGGCTGGGGGATACGAGGCCGATAAACTCATCTTT

v_call: TRDV1
d_call: -
clone_size: few
j_call: TRDJ1
cdr3_aa: CALGGPFLHWGPYTDKLIF
cdr3_nt: TGTGCTCTTGGGGGCCCTTTCCTACACTGGGGACCTTACACCGATAAACTCATCTTT

v_call: TRDV1
d_call: TRDD2
clone_size: few
j_call: TRDJ1
cdr3_aa: CALGELEPSSRYNDKLIF
cdr3_nt: TGTGCTCTTGGGGAACTAGAACCTTCCTCCCGATACAACGATAAACTCATCTTT

v_call: TRDV1
d_call: TRDD3
clone_size: few
j_call: TRDJ1
cdr3_aa: CALGEVARPTYWGINTDKLIF
cdr3_nt: TGTGCTCTTGGGGAAGTAGCGCGTCCTACGTACTGGGGGATTAACACCGATAAACTCATCTTT

v_call: TRDV1
d_call: TRDD3
clone_size: -
j_call: TRDJ1
cdr3_aa: CALGVPCTGGYLGYTDKLIF
cdr3_nt: TGTGCTCTTGGGGTTCCTTGCACTGGGGGATACTTAGGGTACACCGATAAACTCATCTTT

v_call: TRDV1
d_call: -
clone_size: medium-sized
j_call: TRDJ1
cdr3_aa: CALGRGQQAGKLIF
cdr3_nt: TGTGCTCTTGGAAGAGGTCAACAGGCGGGTAAACTCATCTTT

v_call: TRDV2
d_call: -
clone_size: medium-sized
j_call: TRDJ3
cdr3_aa: CACDPVLGVSWDTRQMFF
cdr3_nt: TGTGCCTGTGACCCCGTACTGGGCGTCTCCTGGGACACCCGACAGATGTTTTTC

v_call: TRDV2
d_call: TRDD3
clone_size: medium-sized
j_call: TRDJ1
cdr3_aa: CACEDISGTGGYADKLIF
cdr3_nt: TGTGCCTGTGAAGATATTTCGGGTACTGGGGGATACGCCGATAAACTCATCTTT

v_call: TRDV2
d_call: TRDD3
clone_size: medium-sized
j_call: TRDJ1
cdr3_aa: CACDTSRSWGYDHDKLIF
cdr3_nt: TGTGCCTGTGACACTTCCCGGTCCTGGGGATACGATCATGATAAACTCATCTTT

v_call: TRDV1
d_call: -
clone_size: large
j_call: TRDJ2
cdr3_aa: CALVRRGWPAQLFF
cdr3_nt: TGTGCTCTGGTCCGGCGTGGCTGGCCGGCACAACTCTTCTTT

v_call: TRDV2
d_call: TRDD3
clone_size: medium-sized
j_call: TRDJ1
cdr3_aa: CACDTVPGGFDIAYTDKLIF
cdr3_nt: TGTGCCTGTGACACCGTTCCTGGGGGATTCGACATCGCGTACACCGATAAACTCATCTTT

v_call: TRDV1
d_call: -
clone_size: few
j_call: TRDJ2
cdr3_aa: CALGELIAFLNLGILSLTAQLFF
cdr3_nt: TGTGCTCTTGGGGAACTAATTGCCTTCCTTAACCTGGGGATACTGAGTTTGACAGCACAACTCTTCTTT

v_call: TRDV1
d_call: TRDD3
clone_size: -
j_call: TRDJ1
cdr3_aa: CALGERGTGGYGRLVSDKLIF
cdr3_nt: TGTGCTCTTGGGGAACGGGGTACTGGGGGATACGGTCGACTCGTGAGCGATAAACTCATCTTT